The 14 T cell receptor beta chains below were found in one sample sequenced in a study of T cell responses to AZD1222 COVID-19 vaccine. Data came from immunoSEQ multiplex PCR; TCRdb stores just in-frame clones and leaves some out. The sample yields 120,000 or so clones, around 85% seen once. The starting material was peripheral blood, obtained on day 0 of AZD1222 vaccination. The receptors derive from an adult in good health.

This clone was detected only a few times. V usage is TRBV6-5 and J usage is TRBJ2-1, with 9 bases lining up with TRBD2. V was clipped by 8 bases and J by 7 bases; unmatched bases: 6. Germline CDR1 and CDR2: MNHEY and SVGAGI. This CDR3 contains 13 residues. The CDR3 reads CASGTSFPNEQFF. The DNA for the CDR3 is TGTGCCAGCGGGACTAGCTTTCCAAATGAGCAGTTCTTC.

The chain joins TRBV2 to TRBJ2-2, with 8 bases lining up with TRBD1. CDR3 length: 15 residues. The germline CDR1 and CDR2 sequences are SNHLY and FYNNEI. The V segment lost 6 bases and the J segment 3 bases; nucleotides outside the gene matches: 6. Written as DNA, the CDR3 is TGTGCCAGCAGAGGGACAGGCCAAGACACCGGGGAGCTGTTTTTT. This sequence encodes CASRGTGQDTGELFF.

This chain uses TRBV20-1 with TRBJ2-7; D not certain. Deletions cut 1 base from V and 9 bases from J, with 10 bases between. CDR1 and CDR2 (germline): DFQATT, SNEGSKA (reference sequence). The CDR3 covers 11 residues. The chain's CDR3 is CSARGGERQYF. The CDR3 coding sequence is TGCAGTGCTAGAGGTGGAGAGAGGCAGTACTTC.

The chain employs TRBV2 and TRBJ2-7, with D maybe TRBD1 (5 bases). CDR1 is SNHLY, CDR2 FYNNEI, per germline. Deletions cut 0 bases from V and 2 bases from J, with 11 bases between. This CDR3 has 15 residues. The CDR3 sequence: CASSEALDRAYEQYF. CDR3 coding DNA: TGTGCCAGCAGTGAAGCGCTTGACAGAGCCTACGAGCAGTACTTC.

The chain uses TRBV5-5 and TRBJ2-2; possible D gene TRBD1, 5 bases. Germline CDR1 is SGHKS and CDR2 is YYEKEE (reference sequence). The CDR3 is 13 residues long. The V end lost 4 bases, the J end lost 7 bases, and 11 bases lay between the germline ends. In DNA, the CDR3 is TGTGCCAGCAGCGATATAACAGGCGGGGAGCTGTTTTTT. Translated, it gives CASSDITGGELFF.

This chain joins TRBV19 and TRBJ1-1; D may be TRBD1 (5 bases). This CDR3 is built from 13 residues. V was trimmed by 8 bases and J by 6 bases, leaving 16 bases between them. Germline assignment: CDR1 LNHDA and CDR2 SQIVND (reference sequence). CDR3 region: CASEDLGGSEAFF. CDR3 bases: TGTGCCAGTGAAGATCTGGGGGGATCTGAAGCTTTCTTT.

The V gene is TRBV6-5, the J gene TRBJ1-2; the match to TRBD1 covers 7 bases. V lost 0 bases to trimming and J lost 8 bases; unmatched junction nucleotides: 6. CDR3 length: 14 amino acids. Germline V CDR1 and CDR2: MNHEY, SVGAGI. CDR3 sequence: CASSYSGQVGGYTF. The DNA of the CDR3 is TGTGCCAGCAGTTACTCTGGACAGGTTGGGGGCTACACCTTC.

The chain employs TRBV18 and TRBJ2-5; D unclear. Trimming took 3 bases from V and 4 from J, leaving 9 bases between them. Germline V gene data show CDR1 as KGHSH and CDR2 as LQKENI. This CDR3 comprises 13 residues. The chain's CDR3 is CASSPDLLETQYF. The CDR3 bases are TGTGCCAGCTCACCGGATCTTTTAGAGACCCAGTACTTC.

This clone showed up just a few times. In DNA, the CDR3 is TGTGCCAGCAGCCAACACAGCAATCAGCCCCAGCATTTT. Encoded protein: CASSQHSNQPQHF. The rearrangement uses TRBV12-3 or TRBV12-4 and TRBJ1-5; D remains ambiguous. There are 13 residues in the CDR3. V gave up 6 bases and J gave up 1 base, with 7 bases separating them.

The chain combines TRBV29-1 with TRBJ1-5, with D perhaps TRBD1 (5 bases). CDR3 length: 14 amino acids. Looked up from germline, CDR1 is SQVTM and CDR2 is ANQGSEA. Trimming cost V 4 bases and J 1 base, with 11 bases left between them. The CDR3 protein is CSVVLGGSNQPQHF. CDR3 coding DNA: TGCAGCGTTGTGTTGGGGGGGAGCAATCAGCCCCAGCATTTT.

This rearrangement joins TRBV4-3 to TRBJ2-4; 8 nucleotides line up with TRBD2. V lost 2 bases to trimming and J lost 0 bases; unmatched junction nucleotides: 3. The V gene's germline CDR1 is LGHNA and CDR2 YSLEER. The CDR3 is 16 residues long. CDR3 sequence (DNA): TGCGCCAGCAGCCAATCACTAGCGGTAGCCAAAAACATTCAGTACTTC. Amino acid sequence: CASSQSLAVAKNIQYF.

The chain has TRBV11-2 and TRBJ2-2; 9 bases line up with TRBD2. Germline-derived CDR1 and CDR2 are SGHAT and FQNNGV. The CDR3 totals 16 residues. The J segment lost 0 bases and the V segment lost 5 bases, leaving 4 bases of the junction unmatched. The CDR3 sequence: CASSPSGGPNTGELFF. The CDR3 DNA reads TGTGCCAGCAGCCCAAGCGGGGGGCCGAACACCGGGGAGCTGTTTTTT.

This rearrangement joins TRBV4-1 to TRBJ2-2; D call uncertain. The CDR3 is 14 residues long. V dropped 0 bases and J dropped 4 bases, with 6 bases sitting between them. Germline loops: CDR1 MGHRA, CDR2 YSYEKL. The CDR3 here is CASSQDPSTGELFF. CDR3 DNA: TGCGCCAGCAGCCAAGACCCCAGCACCGGGGAGCTGTTTTTT.

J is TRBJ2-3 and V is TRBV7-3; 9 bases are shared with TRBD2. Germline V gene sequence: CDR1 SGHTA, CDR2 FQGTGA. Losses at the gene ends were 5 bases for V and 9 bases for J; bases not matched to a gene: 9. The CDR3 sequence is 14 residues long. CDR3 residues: CASSHNGAGGTQYF. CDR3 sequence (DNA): TGTGCCAGCAGCCATAACGGGGCGGGAGGGACGCAGTATTTT. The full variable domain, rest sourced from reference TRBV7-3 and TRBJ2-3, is GAGVSQTPSNKVTEKGKYVELRCDPISGHTALYWYRQSLGQGPEFLIYFQGTGAADDSGLPNDRFFAVRPEGSVSTLKIQRTERGDSAVYLCASSHNGAGGTQYFGPGTRLTVL.